This T cell receptor (beta chain) was captured by sequencing in a study of T cell responses to AZD1222 COVID-19 vaccine. Points from the study as a whole: The number of AZD1222 recipients seropositive at baseline was only 6 or 7. Mostly white British, mostly female donors; authors suggested clonal diversity may be underestimated.

Germline loops: CDR1 MNHEY, CDR2 SMNVEV (reference sequence). The ends lost 4 bases at V and 8 bases at J; junction bases unmatched: 7. The CDR3 totals 13 residues. Comments on this clone: The antigen remains unidentified.

TCRdb's copy holds only in-frame clones and misses some; the assay was immunoSEQ multiplex PCR. The table has some 150,000 clones, roughly 94% seen once. Sequencing used peripheral blood, obtained on day 0 of AZD1222 vaccination. The chain carries TRBV27 and TRBJ1-2, with 7 bases identical to TRBD1. The receptor comes from an adult in good health. The chain's CDR3 is CASSSQGTWGYTF. Here the CDR3 DNA reads TGTGCCAGCAGTTCACAGGGGACTTGGGGCTACACCTTC.